The T cell receptor (beta chain) described here comes from a study of T cell responses to AZD1222 COVID-19 vaccine (dated by TCRdb to the early 2020s). Regarding the study in general: A total of 233 trial participants underwent TCR sequencing, of whom around 210 had received two doses of AZD1222 and around 25 had received two doses of the MenACWY control vaccine. Enrollment into the trials was organized by age into subgroups of 18-55, 56-69 and 70-plus years, and those subgroups contained roughly 150, 30 and 60 TCR-sequenced participants, respectively.

A word on this clone: What this receptor recognizes is not known. No base quality values were provided; no much bigger clone lies one nucleotide off.

V ends up 1 base short and J 4 bases short, with an unmatched junction base count of 7. The CDR3 runs 17 residues from the cysteine to the phenylalanine. Just CDR3 DNA is preserved here, 51 bases in frame from base 1. CDR1 LGHDT and CDR2 YNNKEL are derived from the germline V gene (reference sequence). The CDR3 regions of human TCRbeta chains were analyzed by immunosequencing. The paper's processing steps were these. Repertoire TCRs were matched against a reference library of SARS-CoV-2-specific TCRs generated with the MIRA antigen-specificity platform. Breadth was defined as the fraction of unique TCRs that were SARS-CoV-2-associated. Depth was defined as the fraction of total T cells that were SARS-CoV-2-associated. Using the MIRA data, each spike-specific TCR was assigned both to the spike region to which the TCR was reactive and to a CD4 or CD8 class. Log10-transformed breadth and depth values were compared by one-way ANOVA with Sidak's multiple comparisons tests. The clones in this table, taken by TCRdb from immuneACCESS, are in-frame only. Not every clone is retained; where verified, under half of the shortfall comes from an unresolved V gene, and the cause of the rest is unknown. D and trimming come from the DNA, and the V and J calls and clone size come from that table. For this sample there are about 200,000 clones; approximately 92% appear just once. The top ten hold about 3.5% of the sample.

Overall study results and their limits: Vaccine-associated CD4 TCRs spanned the whole spike protein, with dominant responses in regions 160-218 and 743-854. Most participants were white British and females outnumbered males, and the authors suggested that clonal diversity may have been underestimated. Conclusions about previously exposed vaccinees were limited because only a handful of AZD1222 recipients were SARS-CoV-2 seropositive at baseline. Reportedly, almost half of the unique spike-specific TCRs recognized epitopes lying outside the regions that are mutated in the B.1.351 and B.1.1.7 variants. Because no samples from the day 14 peak response were available, repertoires could be characterized only after the peak T cell response. After two AZD1222 doses, spike-specific TCR breadth and depth were significantly higher than at day 0 and than in MenACWY recipients. The 56-69-year group was small, and its depth increase did not reach significance, likely because of low power.

The time point label, as the study defines it: about 28 days (+/-7) after the second vaccine dose. In the paper's terms, the treatment or condition label means: meningococcal conjugate vaccine given as trial control. Samples from vaccinated people were obtained from the UK trials COV001 and COV002, which included a single-blind randomized controlled phase 2/3 trial of AZD1222 (ChAdOx1 nCoV-19) in healthy adults. For TCRbeta chain sequencing, PBMC samples from trial participants were taken at day 0 and at day 28 after the second dose. The chain uses TRBV3-1 (or the pseudogene TRBV3-2) and TRBJ2-3, and TRBD2 aligns with 11 junction nucleotides. Sequencing was performed on peripheral blood, taken 28 days after the second dose of the MenACWY control vaccine. This receptor was taken from an adult who received the MenACWY meningococcal vaccine as a control. The nucleotide sequence reads TGTGCCAGCAGCCAAGCTCACACTAGCGGGAGCGCAGATACGCAGTATTTT. This encodes CASSQAHTSGSADTQYF.